This T cell receptor (beta chain) was obtained from a study of blood T cells in healthy people across ages. It was with a sample-barcoded 5' primer and a J-beta primer mix that a second PCR of about 6 to 12 cycles was run. TCRdb fed the 5' RACE reads into MiXCR, producing one record per CDR3 protein. Counted here are around 1,000,000 distinct CDR3 sequences, 20% to 25% occurring once; the ten biggest clones make up around 0.75%. CDR1 and CDR2 from the germline V gene are SEHNR and FQNEAQ (reference sequence). V lost 2 bases and J 5 bases, leaving 13 bases between the germline ends. The length of the CDR3 is 14 residues. These data also formed part of another study, on T cells of mothers and their children.

The chain employs TRBV7-9 and TRBJ2-7; D possibly corresponds to TRBD2 (5 bases). The sequence was obtained from a girl aged 2 to 9 in good health. The source material was blood. The CDR3 sequence: CASSLSWVGDEQYF. CDR3 in DNA: TGTGCCAGCAGCTTATCTTGGGTCGGGGACGAGCAGTACTTC. The full variable domain, completed using reference TRBV7-9 and TRBJ2-7, is DTGVSQNPRHKITKRGQNVTFRCDPISEHNRLYWYRQTLGQGPEFLTYFQNEAQLEKSRLLSDRFSAERPKGSFSTLEIQRTEQGDSAMYLCASSLSWVGDEQYFGPGTRLTVT.